This TCR beta chain was sequenced for a study of early T cells in non-severe SARS-CoV-2 infection. At the level of the study: Sequencing targeted bulk RNA from unsorted whole blood, leaving chains unpaired.

The TCR library protocol attached unique molecular identifiers to the individual cDNA molecules. One entry per CDR3 protein results from TCRdb running MiXCR on the 5' RACE reads. The table shows about 30,000 distinct CDR3 sequences, with 5.5% to 6% occurring only once. This CDR3 comprises 15 residues. CDR1 SGHNT and CDR2 YYREEE come from the germline V gene (reference sequence). The germline V and J ends were trimmed by 6 bases and 6 bases, with 18 bases remaining between them. This receptor was taken from an adult who was a healthcare worker with PCR-confirmed SARS-CoV-2 infection or an uninfected control (not recorded which). The chain has TRBV5-4 and TRBJ1-4; perhaps TRBD1 as D (6 bases). The sequenced sample consisted of whole blood. CDR3 sequence reads: CASTSQGRRDEKLFF. CDR3 bases: TGTGCCAGCACCTCCCAGGGGAGGAGGGATGAAAAACTGTTTTTT.